This entry describes one TCR beta chain. Assay: immunoSEQ multiplex PCR; the TCRdb copy retains only in-frame clones and omits some. The sample shows roughly 63,000 clones, 85% to 90% of them seen only once. The CDR3 totals 14 residues. The germline CDR1 and CDR2 sequences are DFQATT and SNEGSKA (reference sequence). Germline trimming cut 3 bases from V and 4 bases from J; bases unmatched to any gene: 5. This record comes from a study of blood T cell repertoires in COVID-19. The chain uses TRBV20-1 and TRBJ1-5, with 8 bases matching TRBD1. This TCR was sampled from a man aged 50 or older with acute or convalescent COVID-19. Sequenced: peripheral blood. DNA for the CDR3: TGCAGTGCTAGTCGGACAGGGACGAATCAGCCCCAGCATTTT. This sequence encodes CSASRTGTNQPQHF.